This TCR beta chain was profiled in a study of technical replicates of blood from several donors. This table comes from immunoSEQ multiplex PCR, and its TCRdb copy is limited to in-frame clones, with some not included. The data contain some 85,000 clones, around 96% of them singletons. CDR3 length: 16 residues. V lost 1 base and J lost 1, with 15 bases in between. Germline CDR1 reads SGHNT; CDR2 reads YYREEE (reference sequence). This TCR was sampled from a human donor in good health. The chain couples TRBV5-4 to TRBJ2-7; weak D call: TRBD1 (5 bases). Source material: T cells isolated from PBMCs. Written as DNA, the CDR3 is TGTGCCAGCAGCTTGTCAGGACAAACGTTTTCCTACGAGCAGTACTTC. Translating gives CASSLSGQTFSYEQYF.